The rows below give T cell receptor beta chains drawn from one sample of a study of blood T cell repertoires in COVID-19. Profiling relied on immunoSEQ multiplex PCR, and the TCRdb table lists in-frame clones only, not all of them. This table has around 480,000 clones, approximately 88% appearing once. Material for sequencing was peripheral blood. The receptors shown here come from a woman aged 50 to 60 with COVID-19, enrolled during active disease. The CDR3 runs from the conserved cysteine through the conserved F or W. D genes are given only for firm matches. Expanded clones are given a class, and other clones once, few, many or no size at all.

DNA	CDR3	D	size	length	V	J
TGTGCCAGCAGCCAGGATACAGGGTTTCAGCCCCAGCATTTT	CASSQDTGFQPQHF	NA	NA	14	TRBV3-1/TRBV3-2	TRBJ1-5
TGTGCCAGCAGTCGACGAAGGACAGGGATACCCTCTGGAAACACCATATATTTT	CASSRRRTGIPSGNTIYF	TRBD1	NA	18	TRBV6-6	TRBJ1-3
TGTGCCAGCAGCCCCGACCCCTCTAGCTCCAATGAGCAGTTCTTC	CASSPDPSSSNEQFF	NA	once	15	TRBV3-1/TRBV3-2	TRBJ2-1
TGCAGCGTTGTTGGGGCCGGGAGGGCGAAGAGAAGTAACAATGAGCAGTTCTTC	CSVVGAGRAKRSNNEQFF	TRBD2	NA	18	TRBV29-1	TRBJ2-1
TGTGCCAGTACCCCGGGGAGTTATAGCAATCAGCCCCAGCATTTT	CASTPGSYSNQPQHF	NA	NA	15	TRBV19	TRBJ1-5
TGTGCCAGCCGCAGGGAAATCGAAGCTTTCTTT	CASRREIEAFF	NA	NA	11	TRBV12-3/TRBV12-4	TRBJ1-1
TGTGCCAGCAGCCTGACAGTTACCTATGGCTACACCTTC	CASSLTVTYGYTF	NA	NA	13	TRBV5-4	TRBJ1-2
TGTGCCTGGACTCAGGGCCTGGAGCAGTACTTC	CAWTQGLEQYF	NA	NA	11	TRBV30	TRBJ2-7
TGTGCCAGCAGTGAAGCGCTTGTGGGGAGCTATGGCTACACCTTC	CASSEALVGSYGYTF	NA	NA	15	TRBV2	TRBJ1-2
TGTGCCAGTAGCCGATACACAGGGTACTACGAGCAGTACTTC	CASSRYTGYYEQYF	NA	once	14	TRBV19	TRBJ2-7
TGTGCCACCAGTAACAGGGGGCGCGTCGGGGAGCTGTTTTTT	CATSNRGRVGELFF	TRBD1	few	14	TRBV24-1	TRBJ2-2
TGTGCCAGCAGCGGCCGACCGGGACAGCCCACTGAAGCTTTCTTT	CASSGRPGQPTEAFF	TRBD1	NA	15	TRBV6-5	TRBJ1-1
TGTGCCAGTACCCGGGGACAGGGCATCAATCAGCCCCAGCATTTT	CASTRGQGINQPQHF	TRBD1	NA	15	TRBV19	TRBJ1-5
TGTGCCAGCAGCGTAGGAGGGGGATCCGTGGAGACCCAGTACTTC	CASSVGGGSVETQYF	NA	NA	15	TRBV9	TRBJ2-5
TGTGCCAGCAGTGAAGCCAGCTCTGGAAACACCATATATTTT	CASSEASSGNTIYF	NA	NA	14	TRBV2	TRBJ1-3
TGCGCCAGCAGCCAATCGGGCGGCCGTTCTGGACTAGTGTACGAGCAGTACTTC	CASSQSGGRSGLVYEQYF	TRBD2	NA	18	TRBV4-1	TRBJ2-7
TGCGCCAGCAGCCCGGGACAGGGAAATTCACCCCTCCACTTT	CASSPGQGNSPLHF	TRBD1	NA	14	TRBV4-1	TRBJ1-6
TGTGCCAGCAGCGTGTTAGCGGGCTGGGGGGAGACCCAGTACTTC	CASSVLAGWGETQYF	TRBD2	NA	15	TRBV7-9	TRBJ2-5
TGCAGCGTTTCCCGCAATAGCGGCTGCCAAGAGACCCAGTACTTC	CSVSRNSGCQETQYF	NA	NA	15	TRBV29-1	TRBJ2-5
TGTGCCAGCAGTATGCTAGCGGGGGCCCGCACAGATACGCAGTATTTT	CASSMLAGARTDTQYF	TRBD2	NA	16	TRBV25-1	TRBJ2-3
TGTGCCAGCTCAAGAGAGGCCCCTGGGGCCAACGTCCTGACTTTC	CASSREAPGANVLTF	NA	NA	15	TRBV2	TRBJ2-6
TGTGCCAGCAGTCCTGTCCCGGGACAGGGGGCGCATTTT	CASSPVPGQGAHF	TRBD1	NA	13	TRBV12-3/TRBV12-4	TRBJ1-1
TGCGCCAGCAGCTTGGACAGGGCGGCTGCTAATGAAAAACTGTTTTTT	CASSLDRAAANEKLFF	NA	NA	16	TRBV5-1	TRBJ1-4
TGTGCCAGTAATCGTCAAGCGGGGGCCCAAAATGAGCAGTTCTTC	CASNRQAGAQNEQFF	TRBD2	NA	15	TRBV19	TRBJ2-1
TGCGCCAGCAGTGAACGGCGGGGGCCAAACGAGCAGTACTTC	CASSERRGPNEQYF	NA	NA	14	TRBV10-1	TRBJ2-7
TGTGCCTGGAGCCGGACAGGGTTCAATCAGCCCCAGCATTTT	CAWSRTGFNQPQHF	TRBD1	many	14	TRBV30	TRBJ1-5
TGTGCCACCAGTGATTCGCCGGGACAGGGGAGCACTGAAGCTTTCTTT	CATSDSPGQGSTEAFF	TRBD1	NA	16	TRBV24-1	TRBJ1-1
TGTGCCAGCAGCCGACAGTATTCGAACTCCTACGAGCAGTACTTC	CASSRQYSNSYEQYF	NA	NA	15	TRBV11-1	TRBJ2-7
TGTGCCAGCAGCGAGGGGGGGACAGGGACCTACGAGCAGTACTTC	CASSEGGTGTYEQYF	TRBD1	NA	15	TRBV9	TRBJ2-7
TGTGCCAGCAGCTCACTTCCGGGACTGAGGATATATGGCTACACCTTC	CASSSLPGLRIYGYTF	NA	NA	16	TRBV5-5	TRBJ1-2
TGTGCCAGCACCCTCGGACAGGGGACGAGGGGCTACACCTTC	CASTLGQGTRGYTF	TRBD1	NA	14	TRBV6-6	TRBJ1-2
TGTGCCTGGAGTCCTTACCACCAGGGAGGGCAGCCCCAGCATTTT	CAWSPYHQGGQPQHF	NA	NA	15	TRBV30	TRBJ1-5
TGCAGTGCTAGTAAGGGGACAGGGGTCCGGGGGGAAGCTTTCTTT	CSASKGTGVRGEAFF	TRBD1	NA	15	TRBV20-1	TRBJ1-1
TGTGCCAGCAGCGCAGGGGGTCCCACTGAAGCTTTCTTT	CASSAGGPTEAFF	TRBD1	NA	13	TRBV13	TRBJ1-1
TGCGCCAGCAGTCAACTGTCCGGGACACCGACCTACGAGCAGTACTTC	CASSQLSGTPTYEQYF	NA	NA	16	TRBV23-1	TRBJ2-7
TGCGCCAGCAGCTTGGCAGGGTATGGAAACACCATATATTTT	CASSLAGYGNTIYF	NA	few	14	TRBV5-1	TRBJ1-3
TGTGCCAGCAGCACAGGGACGACTAACTATGGCTACACCTTC	CASSTGTTNYGYTF	NA	NA	14	TRBV5-4	TRBJ1-2